This T cell receptor beta chain was recorded in a study of T cells in localized non-small cell lung cancer. TCRdb's table, derived via immunoSEQ multiplex PCR, lists solely in-frame clones and lacks some. Among about 72,000 clones listed, 84% were seen once. This CDR3 comprises 13 residues. V lost 8 bases and J 2 bases, leaving 11 bases between the germline ends. The V gene's germline CDR1 is MNHNS and CDR2 SASEGT. The chain employs TRBV6-1 and TRBJ2-3; no definite D call. The sequence derives from a female donor of 60 years or more with stage I lung adenocarcinoma. The specimen was peripheral blood, collected before any cancer treatment. CDR3 region: CASLATSTDTQYF. CDR3 bases: TGTGCCAGCTTAGCAACTTCCACAGATACGCAGTATTTT.